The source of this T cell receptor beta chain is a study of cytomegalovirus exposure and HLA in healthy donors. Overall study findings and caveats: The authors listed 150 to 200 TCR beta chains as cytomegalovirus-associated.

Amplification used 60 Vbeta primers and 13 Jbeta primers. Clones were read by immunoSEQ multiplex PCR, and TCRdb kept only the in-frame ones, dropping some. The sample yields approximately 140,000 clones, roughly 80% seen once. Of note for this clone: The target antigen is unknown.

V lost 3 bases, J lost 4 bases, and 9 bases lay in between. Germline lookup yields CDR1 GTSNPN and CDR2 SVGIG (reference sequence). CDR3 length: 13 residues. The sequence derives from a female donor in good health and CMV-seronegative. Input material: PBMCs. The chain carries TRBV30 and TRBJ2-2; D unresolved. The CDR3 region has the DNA TGTGCCTGGAGACGCGGTTTCACCGGGGAGCTGTTTTTT. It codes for CAWRRGFTGELFF.